This TCR beta chain stems from a study of human thymus T cells. The CDR3 extends over 14 amino acids. Germline CDR1 LNHDA, CDR2 SQIVND (reference sequence). V was pared by 3 bases and J by 1 base, with 9 bases between. Produced via immunoSEQ multiplex PCR; TCRdb's table is partial and in-frame only. The sample records some 57,000 clones, around 94% being singletons. The sequenced material came from blood. The chain links TRBV19 to TRBJ2-5; D is possibly TRBD1 (5 bases). The sequence was obtained from a boy in the first two years of life with a congenital heart defect but otherwise immunologically healthy. CDR3 sequence (DNA): TGTGCCAGTAGTATTTGGGGCAGCCAAGAGACCCAGTACTTC. It specifies CASSIWGSQETQYF. The whole variable domain, remainder taken from reference TRBV19 and TRBJ2-5, is DGGITQSPKYLFRKEGQNVTLSCEQNLNHDAMYWYRQDPGQGLRLIYYSQIVNDFQKGDIAEGYSVSREKKESFPLTVTSAQKNPTAFYLCASSIWGSQETQYFGPGTRLLVL.